These T cell receptor beta chains were read from a single sample in a study of T cells after yellow fever vaccination. TCRdb analysed the 5' RACE reads with MiXCR anew, one entry per CDR3 protein. The sample contains about 350,000 distinct CDR3 sequences, roughly 8% of which appear only once. Specimen: PBMCs, collected approximately 40 days after the first yellow fever vaccination. The receptor source for this set is a young man who received the YFV17D yellow fever vaccine. Both conserved end residues are part of each CDR3. The D gene is left open where the match is weak.

D | V | CDR3
. | TRBV5-1 | CASQTIPFDAGSDTQYF
. | TRBV10-3 | CAISESGSLGNQPQHF
. | TRBV29-1 | CSVVTNTEAFF
TRBD2 | TRBV20-1 | CSASMRGGRSYEQYF
. | TRBV6-2/TRBV6-3 | CASTKSSYNEQFF
. | TRBV29-1 | CSVDRNEQFF
. | TRBV27 | CASSLRGSDTEAFF
TRBD2 | TRBV20-1 | CSARDSLAGDSYEQYF
TRBD2 | TRBV12-3/TRBV12-4 | CASSSPAGGGTDTQYF
. | TRBV7-3 | CASSPDYLSTDTQYF
. | TRBV12-3/TRBV12-4 | CASSTPTERANVLTF
. | TRBV7-2 | CASSLTVGELFF
. | TRBV12-3/TRBV12-4 | CASTPRTPLAGNTIYF
TRBD1 | TRBV10-3 | CAISGADRGQETQYF
TRBD1 | TRBV5-6 | CASRTGETDTQYF
. | TRBV4-3 | CASSQGHDNEQFF
. | TRBV19 | CASIGFGEGTQYF
TRBD2 | TRBV9 | CASSRTGTSLYEQYF
TRBD1 | TRBV2 | CASNWDSEEQFF
. | TRBV7-2 | CASSLRGVREQYF
. | TRBV6-4 | CASSDLAGANVLTF
. | TRBV9 | CASSAGTVPGELFF
TRBD1 | TRBV27 | CASSARQGTPQHF
TRBD1 | TRBV27 | CASSPGTVSTDTQYF
. | TRBV7-2 | CASSLGALPTNEKLFF
. | TRBV6-1 | CASTLTGTGELFF
TRBD1 | TRBV29-1 | CSVDGTVEKKGSTDTQYF
. | TRBV12-3/TRBV12-4 | CASSLNRRSLPQHF
TRBD1 | TRBV6-2/TRBV6-3 | CASIQRTGTNTEAFF
. | TRBV12-3/TRBV12-4 | CASSPSDGQEKLFF
. | TRBV27 | CASTTGGGNEAFF
. | TRBV11-1 | CASSLVGTSRNEQYF
TRBD1 | TRBV5-1 | CASSLASGQGGYEQYF
. | TRBV10-2 | CASRGVRETQYF
. | TRBV9 | CASSVAGDNSPLHF
TRBD2 | TRBV2 | CASKRLASRLDTQYF
TRBD1 | TRBV5-1 | CASSYTDRGRSDTQYF
TRBD2 | TRBV20-1 | CSASPASGGLQDEQFF
. | TRBV29-1 | CSVDRFQVQYF
. | TRBV12-3/TRBV12-4 | CASSLSFGSSRNQPQHF
. | TRBV5-4 | CASTDRNTEAFF
. | TRBV7-6 | CASSFNPGGETQYF
. | TRBV18 | CASSPSGAGVEKLFF